These 24 T cell receptor beta chains came from one sample sequenced in a study of CD8 T cells in Susac syndrome. Reverse transcription of roughly 0.45 to 1 ug RNA was performed with random hexamers. Using its own MiXCR run on the immunoSEQ multiplex PCR reads, TCRdb lists one record per CDR3 protein. The sample shows tens of thousands of distinct CDR3 sequences, approximately 92% of them seen only once. Sequencing was performed on CD8+ T cells from PBMCs. Every receptor here comes from a human donor in good health.

The rearrangement uses TRBV30 and TRBJ1-5; D unclear. V shed 0 bases and J shed 10 bases, with 22 bases lying between them. CDR1 is GTSNPN and CDR2 is SVGIG in the germline V gene (reference sequence). CDR3 length equals 16 residues. The CDR3 DNA follows: TGTGCCTGGAGTGTAGGCGGGTTCGGGAGGTCACAACCCCAGCATTTT. It codes for CAWSVGGFGRSQPQHF.

This chain uses TRBV6-6 with TRBJ1-1; D is uncertain. The V gene lost 0 bases and the J gene lost 1 base, with 0 bases spanning the gap. The CDR3 length is 12 residues. Germline CDR1 reads MNHNY; CDR2 reads SVGAGI (reference sequence). This CDR3 is CASSYSNTEAFF. The CDR3 DNA reads TGTGCCAGCAGTTACTCGAACACTGAAGCTTTCTTT.

The chain has TRBV7-9 and TRBJ1-1; D remains unclear. V was cut by 3 bases and J by 7 bases, with 12 bases left in between. Germline assignment: CDR1 SEHNR and CDR2 FQNEAQ (reference sequence). This CDR3 is built from 13 residues. CDR3 nucleotide sequence: TGTGCCAGCAGCTTGGGAGCCGTGGGTGAAGCTTTCTTT. Amino acids: CASSLGAVGEAFF.

This chain joins TRBV19 and TRBJ1-3, with 7 bases aligning to TRBD1. The CDR3 consists of 16 residues. The J segment lost 0 bases and the V segment lost 4 bases, leaving 6 bases of the junction unmatched. Germline CDR1 LNHDA, CDR2 SQIVND (reference sequence). CDR3 in amino acids: CASSTPGQLSGNTIYF. CDR3 DNA sequence: TGTGCCAGTAGTACCCCGGGACAGCTCTCTGGAAACACCATATATTTT. The full variable domain, completed using reference TRBV19 and TRBJ1-3, is DGGITQSPKYLFRKEGQNVTLSCEQNLNHDAMYWYRQDPGQGLRLIYYSQIVNDFQKGDIAEGYSVSREKKESFPLTVTSAQKNPTAFYLCASSTPGQLSGNTIYFGEGSWLTVV.

This clonotype came up a few times. V usage is TRBV27 and J usage is TRBJ2-4; tentatively, D is TRBD1 (5 bases). Trimming removed 2 bases at V and 7 bases at J, with 12 bases between. This CDR3 region has 14 residues. CDR1 is MNHEY, CDR2 SMNVEV, per germline (reference sequence). CDR3 region: CASSLLGQTNIQYF. The CDR3 region has the DNA TGTGCCAGCAGTTTACTGGGGCAGACTAACATTCAGTACTTC.

The chain has TRBV29-1 and TRBJ1-2; TRBD1 agrees at 7 bases. The CDR3 totals 13 residues. The junction had 2 bases not matched to a gene; V was cut back by 0 bases and J by 4 bases. CDR1 is SQVTM, CDR2 ANQGSEA, per germline. The CDR3 region has the DNA TGCAGCGTTGAAGACGGGACAGCCTATGGCTACACCTTC. Amino acids: CSVEDGTAYGYTF.

The rearrangement joins TRBV20-1 to TRBJ2-5; TRBD1 or TRBD2 may be the D gene (7 bases each). Germline V gene data show CDR1 as DFQATT and CDR2 as SNEGSKA (reference sequence). This CDR3 comprises 15 residues. Trimming removed 5 bases at V and 0 bases at J, with 16 bases between. CDR3 amino acids: CSAGGDSPYQETQYF. The CDR3 nucleotides read TGCAGTGCTGGGGGGGACAGTCCGTACCAAGAGACCCAGTACTTC.

This chain connects TRBV18 to TRBJ2-7; no clear D gene. Trimming took 1 base from V and 5 from J, leaving 9 bases between them. The CDR3 is 13 residues long. CDR1 and CDR2 (germline): KGHSH, LQKENI. The chain's CDR3 is CASSPQEINEQYF. The CDR3 DNA follows: TGTGCCAGCTCACCACAAGAGATCAACGAGCAGTACTTC.

J is TRBJ2-2 and V is TRBV20-1, with 7 bases that match TRBD1. There are 17 residues in the CDR3. The V gene's germline CDR1 is DFQATT and CDR2 SNEGSKA (reference sequence). V dropped 0 bases and J dropped 4; count of bases not matched to a gene: 11. CDR3 sequence: CSARDGGEGGGTGELFF. The CDR3 region has the DNA TGCAGTGCTAGAGATGGGGGCGAAGGGGGCGGCACCGGGGAGCTGTTTTTT.

The rearrangement uses TRBV10-2 and TRBJ2-2, with D possibly being TRBD1 or TRBD2 (5 bases each). Trimming shortened V by 6 bases and J by 3 bases, and 11 bases separated the two germline ends. The CDR3 runs 14 residues. Germline V gives CDR1 WSHSY, CDR2 SAAADI. The chain's CDR3 is CASSSRGYTGELFF. Written as DNA, the CDR3 is TGCGCCAGCAGCAGCCGGGGCTACACCGGGGAGCTGTTTTTT.

This chain connects TRBV7-2 to TRBJ2-5; D perhaps matches TRBD2 (5 bases). This CDR3 is 11 amino acids long. Germline CDR1 and CDR2: SGHTA and FQGNSA. The CDR3 DNA is TGTACGCGGAGGAGATGGGAGACCCAGTACTTC. Translated: CTRRRWETQYF.

The gene calls are TRBV12-5 and TRBJ2-5; D is unclear. From germline, CDR1 is LGHNT and CDR2 FRNRAP. CDR3 length equals 11 residues. Trimming pared 6 bases from V and 5 bases from J, leaving 7 bases between. CDR3 region: CASGPQETQYF. In nucleotides, the CDR3 is TGTGCTAGTGGCCCTCAGGAGACCCAGTACTTC.

This clonotype showed up just once. The chain carries TRBV5-6 and TRBJ2-1; TRBD2 agrees at 11 bases. Germline CDR1 is SGHDT and CDR2 is YYEEEE. Trimming at V came to 2 bases and at J to 5 bases, leaving 6 bases not matched to a gene. The CDR3 consists of 16 residues. CDR3 region: CASSLRTSGFHNEQFF. DNA of the CDR3: TGTGCCAGCAGCTTACGGACTAGCGGGTTTCACAATGAGCAGTTCTTC.

V usage is TRBV5-1 and J usage is TRBJ2-7, with TRBD2 matching 7 bases. Germline CDR1 reads SGHRS; CDR2 reads YFSETQ. J was trimmed by 3 bases and V by 0 bases; bases with no gene match: 0. The CDR3 is 13 residues long. CDR3 bases: TGCGCCAGCAGCTTGGAGCGGGGCTACGAGCAGTACTTC. Its protein product is CASSLERGYEQYF.

The CDR3 sequence is CASSPLGGARNTGELFF. The CDR3 region has the DNA TGCGCCAGCAGCCCCCTGGGGGGGGCGCGGAACACCGGGGAGCTGTTTTTT. This chain links TRBV4-3 with TRBJ2-2; perhaps TRBD2 as D (7 bases). V was clipped by 4 bases and J by 1 base, with 16 bases between them. This CDR3 has 17 amino acids. Germline values: CDR1 LGHNA, CDR2 YSLEER.

The V and J genes are TRBV4-1 and TRBJ2-4, with D unresolved. Trimming removed 1 base at V and 5 bases at J, with 6 bases between. Germline V CDR1 and CDR2: MGHRA, YSYEKL. This CDR3 region has 13 residues. As DNA, the CDR3 is TGCGCCAGCAGCCAAGCGGCGGAAAACATTCAGTACTTC. It is translated as CASSQAAENIQYF.

Here the CDR3 reads CASSQGPGQKVNQPQHF. The CDR3 DNA sequence: TGTGCCAGCAGCCAAGGCCCCGGACAGAAGGTCAATCAGCCCCAGCATTTT. The chain couples TRBV3-1 to TRBJ1-5; D possibly corresponds to TRBD1 (6 bases). With 1 base removed from V and 3 bases from J, the gap between germline ends came to 16 bases. CDR3 size: 17 residues. CDR1 and CDR2 (germline): LGHDT, YNNKEL (reference sequence).

The V call is TRBV19, the J call TRBJ2-1; 12 nucleotides align to TRBD2. CDR1 and CDR2 from the germline V gene are LNHDA and SQIVND (reference sequence). The CDR3 totals 16 residues. V dropped 5 bases and J dropped 5; count of bases not matched to a gene: 7. CDR3 sequence (DNA): TGTGCCAGTAGTGCATCGACTAGCGGGAGTGACAATGAGCAGTTCTTC. Amino acids: CASSASTSGSDNEQFF.

This CDR3 reads CASSFREQETQYF. CDR3 nucleotide sequence: TGTGCCAGCAGCTTCAGAGAGCAAGAGACCCAGTACTTC. The rearrangement links TRBV7-9 to TRBJ2-5, with D uncertain. The length of the CDR3 is 13 residues. Looked up from germline, CDR1 is SEHNR and CDR2 is FQNEAQ (reference sequence). The V gene lost 3 bases and the J gene lost 2 bases, with 7 bases spanning the gap. The complete variable domain, with remaining parts taken from reference TRBV7-9 and TRBJ2-5, reads DTGVSQNPRHKITKRGQNVTFRCDPISEHNRLYWYRQTLGQGPEFLTYFQNEAQLEKSRLLSDRFSAERPKGSFSTLEIQRTEQGDSAMYLCASSFREQETQYFGPGTRLLVL.

This chain connects TRBV5-1 to TRBJ2-7, with D possibly matching TRBD2 (6 bases). This CDR3 has 14 residues. V lost 0 bases and J 6 bases, leaving 13 bases between the germline ends. Germline CDR1 SGHRS, CDR2 YFSETQ. The CDR3, as DNA: TGCGCCAGCAGCTTGGGCGGAGGGAGTGTCGAGCAGTACTTC. This translates into CASSLGGGSVEQYF.

The J gene is TRBJ2-5, the V gene TRBV29-1; 9 bases align to TRBD1. Germline V gene sequence: CDR1 SQVTM, CDR2 ANQGSEA. Losses at the gene ends were 5 bases for V and 5 bases for J; bases not matched to a gene: 6. This CDR3 has 13 amino acids. This CDR3 reads CSVTGQGLETQYF. CDR3 nucleotides: TGCAGCGTTACCGGACAGGGGTTGGAGACCCAGTACTTC.

The gene calls are TRBV4-3 and TRBJ1-2, with 8 bases lining up with TRBD1. The germline CDR1 and CDR2 sequences are LGHNA and YSLEER. The CDR3 loop spans 13 amino acids. V dropped 3 bases and J dropped 8; count of bases not matched to a gene: 5. The CDR3 here is CASSQDRAGGYTF. CDR3 nucleotides: TGCGCCAGCAGCCAGGACAGGGCCGGGGGCTACACCTTC.

The CDR3 is CSARDTLSYEQYF. The CDR3 DNA follows: TGCAGTGCTAGAGATACACTCTCCTACGAGCAGTACTTC. The chain combines TRBV20-1 with TRBJ2-7; D is undetermined. The CDR3 runs 13 residues. CDR1 DFQATT and CDR2 SNEGSKA come from the germline V gene (reference sequence). Trimming cost V 0 bases and J 0 bases, with 6 bases left between them.

This chain connects TRBV12-3 or TRBV12-4 to TRBJ2-5; TRBD2 might be the D (6 bases). The CDR3 is 15 residues long. V was trimmed by 8 bases and J by 2 bases, leaving 18 bases between them. CDR3 sequence: CASALWEAGQETQYF. The CDR3 nucleotides are TGTGCCAGCGCACTCTGGGAGGCCGGACAAGAGACCCAGTACTTC.